This T cell receptor (beta chain) was profiled in a study of STAT5B mutations in CD4+ large granular lymphocyte leukemia. Whole-study findings and limits: Approximately 25% of private leukemic clonotypes occurred rarely in other patients' non-leukemic repertoires. Compared with healthy controls (2/35), patient top clones favored TRBV06 (8/27).

This clone was observed a handful of times. Its target is unknown. Control samples were healthy donors' buffy coats. Trimming shortened V by 5 bases and J by 5 bases, and 18 bases separated the two germline ends. The CDR3 extends over 15 amino acids. CDR1 is MGHRA, CDR2 YSYEKL, per germline. Some clones are missing from TCRdb's copy, which holds only in-frame ones; the method was immunoSEQ multiplex PCR. The profile covers tens of thousands of clones, with roughly 80% appearing a single time and around 0.27% taken by the ten largest. The source is a human donor in good health. The chain uses TRBV4-1 and TRBJ1-1, with D maybe TRBD1 (6 bases). The specimen sequenced was CD4+ T cells from blood buffy coats. The CDR3 loop is CASSDLAGEGTEAFF. CDR3 DNA: TGCGCCAGCAGCGACCTGGCAGGGGAGGGGACTGAAGCTTTCTTT.